Given below is one T cell receptor (beta chain) in context. Its antigen remains unidentified. One base away there is no much larger clone; base qualities are not given. This sample is drawn from a study of control samples from healthy donors and cancer patients (dated by TCRdb to the early 2020s). The library came from the immunoSEQ multiplex PCR assay. TCRdb provides this immuneACCESS table in a form limited to in-frame rearrangements. Some clones are lacking; in checked studies, under half of them reflect an unresolved V gene, and why the rest are absent is not known. The sample table lists tens of thousands of clones, about 88% of them with a count of one. The ten largest make up more than 5% of the sample. The V and J ends are trimmed by 0 bases and 6 bases, leaving 13 bases between them. The CDR3 starts with the cysteine, ends with the phenylalanine, and has 14 residues. Only CDR3 DNA remains: 42 bases, in frame from the first base. Via the germline V gene, CDR1 is SGHTS and CDR2 YDEGEE.

This sequence originates from a woman aged 50 to 60 in good health. The specimen was blood. The chain couples TRBV5-8 to TRBJ2-7, with the D gene possibly TRBD1 or TRBD2, each one fitting 7 bases. The CDR3 protein: CASSLGEGAVEQYF. In nucleotide form, the sequence is TGTGCCAGCAGCTTGGGGGAGGGGGCTGTCGAGCAGTACTTC. Where the CDR3 stops, the reference TRBV5-8 and TRBJ2-7 genes take over; the full variable domain is EAGVTQSPTHLIKTRGQQATLRCSPISGHTSVYWYQQALGLGLQFLLWYDEGEERNRGNFPPRFSGRQFPNYSSELNVNALELEDSALYLCASSLGEGAVEQYFGPGTRLTVT.